The 10 T cell receptor beta chains given below trace back to one sample, sequenced in a study of blood T cell repertoires in COVID-19. The method was immunoSEQ multiplex PCR; TCRdb's version includes in-frame clones alone and lacks a portion of them. The sample has tens of thousands of clones; around 87% are singletons. The sequenced sample was peripheral blood. These receptor sequences come from a man aged 60 to 75 with active or convalescent COVID-19.

This chain uses TRBV6-5 with TRBJ2-5; 7 nucleotides align to TRBD2. CDR3 length equals 15 residues. Germline values: CDR1 MNHEY, CDR2 SVGAGI. V was clipped by 6 bases and J by 7 bases; unmatched bases: 14. CDR3 coding DNA: TGTGCCAGCAGCAAAATTACTAGCGAGGAAGTGACCCAGTACTTC. Amino acid sequence: CASSKITSEEVTQYF.

V usage is TRBV23-1 and J usage is TRBJ1-5; TRBD1 agrees at 7 bases. TRBV23-1 qualifies as an ORF whose function is uncertain. The CDR3 is 14 residues long. J gave up 6 bases and V 0 bases, and 2 bases lay outside the gene matches. CDR3 sequence reads: CASSQSNRGQPQHF. The CDR3 DNA reads TGCGCCAGCAGTCAATCAAACAGGGGTCAGCCCCAGCATTTT.

The V gene is TRBV19, the J gene TRBJ1-1; 7 bases agree with TRBD1. The J segment lost 9 bases and the V segment lost 6 bases, leaving 7 bases of the junction unmatched. Germline V gives CDR1 LNHDA, CDR2 SQIVND (reference sequence). This CDR3 has 12 residues. For the CDR3, the DNA is TGTGCCAGTAGATGGGACAGTCAAAAAGCTTTCTTT. It translates to CASRWDSQKAFF.

The genes are TRBV5-4 and TRBJ2-6; possible D gene TRBD1, 5 bases. The ends were cut back, 2 bases at V and 0 bases at J, with 12 bases in the middle. From germline, CDR1 is SGHNT and CDR2 YYREEE (reference sequence). This CDR3 contains 17 residues. This CDR3 is CASSLRGSPSGANVLTF. The CDR3 bases are TGTGCCAGCAGCTTAAGGGGCAGTCCCTCTGGGGCCAACGTCCTGACTTTC.

The chain couples TRBV5-1 to TRBJ2-7, with 9 positions matching TRBD1. The CDR3 contains 15 residues. The germline V gene has CDR1 SGHRS and CDR2 YFSETQ. The trim removed 4 bases at V and 7 bases at J, leaving 12 bases unmatched. The CDR3 is CASSTTGTGTQEQYF. The CDR3 nucleotides are TGCGCCAGCAGCACAACCGGGACAGGGACGCAGGAGCAGTACTTC.

The rearrangement links TRBV18 to TRBJ2-5; a weak D match, TRBD2 (5 bases). Germline V gives CDR1 KGHSH, CDR2 LQKENI. The CDR3 has 14 amino acids. Trimming took off 2 bases at V and 2 bases at J, with 9 bases between the two ends. CDR3 DNA: TGTGCCAGCTCACCAGGCAGGACTCAAGAGACCCAGTACTTC. Translating gives CASSPGRTQETQYF.

V is TRBV11-2 and J is TRBJ1-3; tentative D call: TRBD1 (5 bases). V was cut by 3 bases and J by 0 bases, with 9 bases left in between. The CDR3 spans 15 residues. Germline assignment: CDR1 SGHAT and CDR2 FQNNGV. The CDR3 spells CASSLTALSGNTIYF. The DNA of the CDR3 is TGTGCCAGCAGCTTGACAGCTCTCTCTGGAAACACCATATATTTT.

The chain recombines TRBV20-1 with TRBJ2-2, with 10 positions matching TRBD2. The CDR3 is 13 amino acids. The V segment lost 3 bases and the J segment 6 bases; nucleotides outside the gene matches: 1. CDR1 DFQATT and CDR2 SNEGSKA come from the germline V gene (reference sequence). CDR3 protein: CSASLAGAGELFF. The CDR3 DNA sequence: TGCAGTGCTAGTCTAGCGGGAGCCGGGGAGCTGTTTTTT.

The chain employs TRBV5-1 and TRBJ2-5; perhaps TRBD2 as D (6 bases). The CDR3 is 15 amino acids. V shed 4 bases and J shed 0 bases, with 13 bases lying between them. The germline gives CDR1 SGHRS, CDR2 YFSETQ. The CDR3 DNA sequence: TGCGCCAGCAGCCCCGAGGGAGGCTACCAAGAGACCCAGTACTTC. It yields the protein CASSPEGGYQETQYF.

This clone was seen only a few times. The gene calls are TRBV29-1 and TRBJ2-1; 7 bases agree with TRBD2. This CDR3 comprises 15 residues. Looked up from germline, CDR1 is SQVTM and CDR2 is ANQGSEA. With V trimmed by 5 bases and J by 0 bases, 7 bases remained unmatched. The CDR3 bases are TGCAGCGTTACCGTTCTAGCGGCCTCCTACAATGAGCAGTTCTTC. It yields the protein CSVTVLAASYNEQFF.